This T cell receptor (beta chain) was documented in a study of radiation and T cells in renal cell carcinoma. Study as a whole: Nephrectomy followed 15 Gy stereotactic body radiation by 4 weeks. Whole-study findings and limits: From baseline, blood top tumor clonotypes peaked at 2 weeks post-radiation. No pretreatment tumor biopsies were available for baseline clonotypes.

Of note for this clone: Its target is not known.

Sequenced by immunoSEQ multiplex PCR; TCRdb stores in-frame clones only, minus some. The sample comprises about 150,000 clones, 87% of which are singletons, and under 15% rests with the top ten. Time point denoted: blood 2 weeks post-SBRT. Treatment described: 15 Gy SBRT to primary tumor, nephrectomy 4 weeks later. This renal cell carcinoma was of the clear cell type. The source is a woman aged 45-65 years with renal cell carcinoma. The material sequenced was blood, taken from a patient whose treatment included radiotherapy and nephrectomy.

The CDR3 sequence: CASSPAYGAPNEQYF. As DNA, the CDR3 is TGTGCCAGCTCACCAGCATACGGAGCCCCCAACGAGCAGTACTTC. This chain joins TRBV18 and TRBJ2-7; D remains ambiguous. The V end was cut by 2 bases, the J end by 5 bases, with 16 bases between. This CDR3 region has 15 residues. Germline CDR1 reads KGHSH; CDR2 reads LQKENI.